The clone carrying this T cell receptor (beta chain) was seen ten or more times. Using a J-beta primer mix together with a sample-barcoded 5' primer, a second PCR was run for 7 to 11 cycles. TCRdb re-derived calls from the 5' RACE reads in MiXCR, one entry per CDR3 protein. This table holds hundreds of thousands of distinct CDR3 sequences, less than 35% found once. This sample was included in a study of blood T cells in healthy people across ages. Trimming pared 0 bases from V and 11 bases from J, leaving 9 bases between. The CDR3 sequence is 13 residues long. Germline CDR1 and CDR2: SGHRS and YFSETQ.

The source is a woman of 80 years or more in good health. Material: blood. The rearrangement links TRBV5-1 to TRBJ2-6; the D gene could be TRBD1 or TRBD2 (6 bases each). The CDR3 DNA follows: TGCGCCAGCAGCTTGGAGGGGGGATACGTCCTGACTTTC. Its protein product is CASSLEGGYVLTF. Combining the CDR3 with reference TRBV5-1 and TRBJ2-6 gives the whole variable domain KAGVTQTPRYLIKTRGQQVTLSCSPISGHRSVSWYQQTPGQGLQFLFEYFSETQRNKGNFPGRFSGRQFSNSRSEMNVSTLELGDSALYLCASSLEGGYVLTFGAGSRLTVL.